This is a list of T cell receptor beta chains from one sample in a study of shared clonotypes between healthy human individuals. Generated by immunoSEQ multiplex PCR, the TCRdb table keeps only in-frame clones and is missing some. Of just over 2,000,000 clones listed, 85% to 95% are singletons. Input material: naive CD4+ T cells sorted from blood. These receptors originate from a man younger than 35 in good health. CDR3s include the opening cysteine and the closing phenylalanine or tryptophan. The D gene is left open where the match is weak. The listing skips clone size in some rows; elsewhere it reads once, few, many or a size class.

D gene: -; V gene: TRBV7-2; clone size: -; J gene: TRBJ1-4; CDR3 DNA: TGTGCCAGCAGCTCACGGAGTGGTGAAAAACTGTTTTTT; CDR3 protein: CASSSRSGEKLFF
D gene: TRBD1; V gene: TRBV5-1; clone size: -; J gene: TRBJ2-5; CDR3 DNA: TGCGCCAGCAGCTCACAGGGGGCGCGTGGAGAGACCCAGTACTTC; CDR3 protein: CASSSQGARGETQYF
D gene: -; V gene: TRBV11-1; clone size: -; J gene: TRBJ2-7; CDR3 DNA: TGTGCCAGCAGCTTAGATTACGAGCAGTACTTC; CDR3 protein: CASSLDYEQYF
D gene: -; V gene: TRBV11-3; clone size: -; J gene: TRBJ2-2; CDR3 DNA: TGTGCCAGCAGCCGTAGCCAGGGAATCGGGGAGCTGTTTTTT; CDR3 protein: CASSRSQGIGELFF
D gene: -; V gene: TRBV5-4; clone size: -; J gene: TRBJ2-1; CDR3 DNA: TGTGCCAGCAGCTTGATCCACAATGAGCAGTTCTTC; CDR3 protein: CASSLIHNEQFF
D gene: -; V gene: TRBV10-3; clone size: -; J gene: TRBJ2-7; CDR3 DNA: TGTGCCATCAGTGAGCCCCGGATTCGGGACGAGCAGTACTTC; CDR3 protein: CAISEPRIRDEQYF
D gene: -; V gene: TRBV19; clone size: -; J gene: TRBJ1-5; CDR3 DNA: TGTGCCAGTAGTATAGACCAGGACCGTCCCCTGGGGCCCCAGCATTTT; CDR3 protein: CASSIDQDRPLGPQHF
D gene: TRBD1; V gene: TRBV28; clone size: -; J gene: TRBJ2-7; CDR3 DNA: TGTGCCAGCAAAACCGGACAGGGGGGGAGTAAGTACTTC; CDR3 protein: CASKTGQGGSKYF
D gene: -; V gene: TRBV4-3; clone size: once; J gene: TRBJ2-2; CDR3 DNA: TGCGCCAGCAGCTCGGGCCTGAACACCGGGGAGCTGTTTTTT; CDR3 protein: CASSSGLNTGELFF
D gene: TRBD1; V gene: TRBV2; clone size: -; J gene: TRBJ2-1; CDR3 DNA: TGTGCCAGCAGTGAAGGGACAGGGAGCTCCTACAATGAGCAGTTCTTC; CDR3 protein: CASSEGTGSSYNEQFF
D gene: TRBD1; V gene: TRBV4-1; clone size: -; J gene: TRBJ1-6; CDR3 DNA: TGCGCCAGCAGCCAAGATGGGGACAGCTCCTATAATTCACCCCTCCACTTT; CDR3 protein: CASSQDGDSSYNSPLHF
D gene: TRBD2; V gene: TRBV7-2; clone size: -; J gene: TRBJ2-7; CDR3 DNA: TGTGCCAGCAGCTTAGGACTAGCGGGAGGGCCCTACGAGCAGTACTTC; CDR3 protein: CASSLGLAGGPYEQYF
D gene: -; V gene: TRBV6-6; clone size: -; J gene: TRBJ1-5; CDR3 DNA: TGTGCCAGCATTGGGAGTAGATACAATCAGCCCCAGCATTTT; CDR3 protein: CASIGSRYNQPQHF
D gene: TRBD2; V gene: TRBV18; clone size: -; J gene: TRBJ2-2; CDR3 DNA: TGTGCCAGCTCACCCTGGGGACCCGGGACTAGCAAGGTCGGGGAGCTGTTTTTT; CDR3 protein: CASSPWGPGTSKVGELFF
D gene: -; V gene: TRBV6-6; clone size: -; J gene: TRBJ1-3; CDR3 DNA: TGTGCCAGCAGTTACGGGAGGGACTCTGGAAACACCATATATTTT; CDR3 protein: CASSYGRDSGNTIYF
D gene: TRBD2; V gene: TRBV5-1; clone size: -; J gene: TRBJ2-3; CDR3 DNA: TGCGCCAGCAGCTCCGGACTAGCGGGAAGCACAGATACGCAGTATTTT; CDR3 protein: CASSSGLAGSTDTQYF
D gene: -; V gene: TRBV9; clone size: -; J gene: TRBJ1-5; CDR3 DNA: TGTGCCAGCAGCGTAGACGACAGGATGCAGCCCCAGCATTTT; CDR3 protein: CASSVDDRMQPQHF
D gene: TRBD1; V gene: TRBV5-1; clone size: -; J gene: TRBJ2-1; CDR3 DNA: TGCGCCAGCAGCTTTTTGGGACAGGGGGGCAATGAGCAGTTCTTC; CDR3 protein: CASSFLGQGGNEQFF
D gene: -; V gene: TRBV27; clone size: once; J gene: TRBJ2-7; CDR3 DNA: TGTGCCAGCAGTCTTACAGGGAACACCTACGAGCAGTACTTC; CDR3 protein: CASSLTGNTYEQYF
D gene: -; V gene: TRBV2; clone size: -; J gene: TRBJ1-2; CDR3 DNA: TGTGCCAGCAGTGAGTTAGCTAACTATGGCTACACCTTC; CDR3 protein: CASSELANYGYTF
D gene: -; V gene: TRBV6-5; clone size: -; J gene: TRBJ1-2; CDR3 DNA: TGTGCCAGCAGTTATTTGTTGGGTGATGGCTACACCTTC; CDR3 protein: CASSYLLGDGYTF
D gene: -; V gene: TRBV29-1; clone size: -; J gene: TRBJ2-7; CDR3 DNA: TGCAGCGCCGGGGTTCCGGGGGAGCAGTACTTC; CDR3 protein: CSAGVPGEQYF
D gene: TRBD1; V gene: TRBV7-9; clone size: -; J gene: TRBJ2-7; CDR3 DNA: TGTGCCAGCAGCTCGCAGTCCGGGACAGGGACCTACGAGCAGTACTTC; CDR3 protein: CASSSQSGTGTYEQYF
D gene: -; V gene: TRBV2; clone size: -; J gene: TRBJ1-2; CDR3 DNA: TGTGCCACCACCCAGAGGACTAACTATGGCTACACCTTC; CDR3 protein: CATTQRTNYGYTF
D gene: -; V gene: TRBV6-5; clone size: -; J gene: TRBJ2-3; CDR3 DNA: TGTGCCAGCAGTTACTCGCGGATTGAGGCGCAGTATTTT; CDR3 protein: CASSYSRIEAQYF
D gene: TRBD2; V gene: TRBV29-1; clone size: -; J gene: TRBJ2-1; CDR3 DNA: TGCAGCGTTGGAAGTAGCGGGGGGGTAGAGCAGTTCTTC; CDR3 protein: CSVGSSGGVEQFF
D gene: -; V gene: TRBV7-9; clone size: -; J gene: TRBJ2-7; CDR3 DNA: TGTGCCAGCGGAGGGGGGACACGGGCCGGCGAGCAGTACTTC; CDR3 protein: CASGGGTRAGEQYF
D gene: -; V gene: TRBV5-1; clone size: -; J gene: TRBJ2-2; CDR3 DNA: TGCGCCAGCAGCTTCGAGGTTCCGAAGAACGCCGGGGAGCTGTTTTTT; CDR3 protein: CASSFEVPKNAGELFF
D gene: -; V gene: TRBV5-4; clone size: -; J gene: TRBJ1-2; CDR3 DNA: TGTGCCAGCAGCTTGCAGGGTATCAATGGCTACACCTTC; CDR3 protein: CASSLQGINGYTF
D gene: -; V gene: TRBV6-5; clone size: -; J gene: TRBJ2-1; CDR3 DNA: TGTGCCAGCTCCAACCCGTCTAGCGCCTACAATGAGCAGTTCTTC; CDR3 protein: CASSNPSSAYNEQFF
D gene: -; V gene: TRBV5-4; clone size: once; J gene: TRBJ2-2; CDR3 DNA: TGCGCCAGCAGCTGGGGGGGGTCAGGGGCGAGGTTGGGCCACGGGGAGCTGTTTTTT; CDR3 protein: CASSWGGSGARLGHGELFF
D gene: -; V gene: TRBV7-9; clone size: -; J gene: TRBJ1-4; CDR3 DNA: TGTGCCAGCAGCTTAGGGAGGGATAGTGAAAAACTGTTTTTT; CDR3 protein: CASSLGRDSEKLFF
D gene: TRBD1; V gene: TRBV30; clone size: -; J gene: TRBJ1-1; CDR3 DNA: TGTGCCTGGGCTGACGGGACAGCGAACACTGAAGCTTTCTTT; CDR3 protein: CAWADGTANTEAFF
D gene: TRBD1; V gene: TRBV5-1; clone size: -; J gene: TRBJ1-2; CDR3 DNA: TGCGCCAGCAGCGCGGGACAGGGGGATGGCTACACCTTC; CDR3 protein: CASSAGQGDGYTF